This record concerns one T cell receptor (beta chain) sequence. TCRdb reprocessed the 5' RACE reads, with one entry per CDR3 protein and no DNA. Its table records about 140,000 distinct CDR3 sequences. This CDR3 region has 16 residues. Germline V gene lookup returns CDR1 MNHNS and CDR2 SASEGT. This specimen belongs to a study of monozygotic twins with inflammatory bowel disease. The sample was blood. The sequence was obtained from a human donor with ulcerative colitis or Crohn's disease, or a healthy co-twin of an affected twin (not recorded which). The rearrangement links TRBV6-1 to TRBJ2-5. The CDR3 loop is CASSVRFFGSQETQYF.